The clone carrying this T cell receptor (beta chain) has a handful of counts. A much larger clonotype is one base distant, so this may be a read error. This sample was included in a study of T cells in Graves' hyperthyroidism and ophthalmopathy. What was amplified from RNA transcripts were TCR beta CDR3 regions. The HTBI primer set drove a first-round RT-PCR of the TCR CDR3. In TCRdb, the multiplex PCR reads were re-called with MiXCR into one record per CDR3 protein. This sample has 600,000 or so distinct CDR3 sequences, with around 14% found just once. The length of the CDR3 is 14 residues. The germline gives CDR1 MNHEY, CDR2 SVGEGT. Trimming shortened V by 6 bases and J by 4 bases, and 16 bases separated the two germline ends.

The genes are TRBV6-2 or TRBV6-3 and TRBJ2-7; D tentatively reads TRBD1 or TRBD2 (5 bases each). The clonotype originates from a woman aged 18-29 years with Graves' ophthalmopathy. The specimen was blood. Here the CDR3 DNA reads TGTGCCAGCAGATCCTGGGACGGTGGTTACGAGCAGTACTTC. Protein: CASRSWDGGYEQYF.